These 7 T cell receptor beta chains were sequenced from one sample in a study of blood T cell repertoires in COVID-19. Assay: immunoSEQ multiplex PCR; the TCRdb copy retains only in-frame clones and omits some. The profile shows about half a million clones, 70% to 90% of them singletons. Input material: peripheral blood. Receptors originate from a human donor in a cohort sampled during active COVID-19.

This sequence joins TRBV9 and TRBJ2-7; 8 bases are a match to TRBD2. V trimming: 7 bases; J trimming: 4 bases; junction bases outside the gene matches: 10. The CDR3 is made up of 14 amino acids. Germline V lookup: CDR1 SGDLS, CDR2 YYNGEE. The CDR3, as DNA: TGTGCCAGCGGTCCGGCGACTAGCGTATACGAGCAGTACTTC. It yields the protein CASGPATSVYEQYF.

This clone was picked up a small number of times. The V and J genes are TRBV28 and TRBJ1-2; 7 bases match TRBD1. V was clipped by 7 bases and J by 4 bases; unmatched bases: 6. The CDR3 is 13 amino acids. Germline assignment: CDR1 MDHEN and CDR2 SYDVKM. The CDR3 region is CASIGGIGYGYTF. The CDR3 nucleotides read TGTGCCAGCATAGGGGGCATCGGCTATGGCTACACCTTC.

V and J are TRBV7-3 and TRBJ2-7, with D perhaps TRBD2 (6 bases). Trimming took 5 bases from V and 4 from J, leaving 18 bases between them. Germline V lookup: CDR1 SGHTA, CDR2 FQGTGA. The CDR3 totals 15 residues. The DNA of the CDR3 is TGTGCCAGCAGCATAGGGGCGGGACGGATGTACGAGCAGTACTTC. Translating gives CASSIGAGRMYEQYF.

The V and J genes are TRBV4-1 and TRBJ2-3, with D maybe TRBD2 (7 bases). V was clipped by 0 bases and J by 4 bases, with 14 bases between them. The CDR3 is 16 amino acids. Germline V CDR1 and CDR2: MGHRA, YSYEKL. In DNA form, the CDR3 reads TGCGCCAGCAGCCAAGAAGGGGGTCGGGGGGCAGATACGCAGTATTTT. Protein product: CASSQEGGRGADTQYF.

The genes are TRBV13 and TRBJ2-1, with 7 bases that match TRBD2. This CDR3 has 16 amino acids. The V and J ends lost 0 bases and 8 bases, in that order; junction bases with no gene match: 10. The V gene's germline CDR1 is PRHDT and CDR2 FYEKMQ (reference sequence). The CDR3 loop is CASSLGGGRGFDEQFF. CDR3 nucleotides: TGTGCCAGCAGCTTAGGAGGCGGGAGAGGATTCGATGAGCAGTTCTTC.

This sequence joins TRBV4-2 and TRBJ1-1; D is perhaps TRBD1 (6 bases). The CDR3 has 14 amino acids. Trimming left V 0 bases short and J 1 base short, with 6 bases between. CDR1 is LGHNA, CDR2 YNFKEQ, per germline. CDR3 coding DNA: TGTGCCAGCAGCCAAGAGGACAGGAACACTGAAGCTTTCTTT. Residues: CASSQEDRNTEAFF.

This chain connects TRBV14 to TRBJ1-4; D possibly corresponds to TRBD1 (5 bases). The CDR3 totals 13 residues. V lost 2 bases and J lost 7, with 8 bases in between. Germline loops: CDR1 SGHDN, CDR2 FVKESK. The CDR3 region is CASSQLTGEKLFF. CDR3 in DNA: TGTGCCAGCAGCCAACTAACAGGTGAAAAACTGTTTTTT.